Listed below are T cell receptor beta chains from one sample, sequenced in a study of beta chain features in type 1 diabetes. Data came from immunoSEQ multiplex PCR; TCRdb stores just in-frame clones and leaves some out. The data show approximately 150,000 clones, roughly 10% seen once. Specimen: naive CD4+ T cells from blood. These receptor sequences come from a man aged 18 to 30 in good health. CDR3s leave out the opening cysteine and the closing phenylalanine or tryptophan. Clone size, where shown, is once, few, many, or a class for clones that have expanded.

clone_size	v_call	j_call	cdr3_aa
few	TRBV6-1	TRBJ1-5	ASSEMRGIGSNQPQH
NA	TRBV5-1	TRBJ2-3	ASSLGASGGTDTQY
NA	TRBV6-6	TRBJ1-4	ATRDGSEKLF
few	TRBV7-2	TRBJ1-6	ASSKGQINSPLH
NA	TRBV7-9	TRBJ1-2	ASSLRQNYGYT
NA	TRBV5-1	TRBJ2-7	ASSLQGSHYEQY
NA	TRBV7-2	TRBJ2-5	ASSSFGGVGETQY
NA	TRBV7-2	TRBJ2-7	ASSLSDRINEQY
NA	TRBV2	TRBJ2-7	ASSEVQGVREQY
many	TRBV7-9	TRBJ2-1	ASSPYNEQF
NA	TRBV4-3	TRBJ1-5	ASSQELNQPQH